This T cell receptor beta chain came from a study of blood T cell repertoires in COVID-19. The V segment lost 5 bases and the J segment 0 bases; nucleotides outside the gene matches: 4. Germline-derived CDR1 and CDR2 are SGHTA and FQGTGA. The length of the CDR3 is 15 residues. This table comes from immunoSEQ multiplex PCR, and its TCRdb copy is limited to in-frame clones, with some not included. This sample carries over 40,000 clones, 75% to 85% of them seen once, and the ten largest clones take 6% to 9%. The sequenced material came from peripheral blood. This TCR came from a human donor in a cohort sampled during active COVID-19. V is TRBV7-3 and J is TRBJ2-1; TRBD2 matches 7 bases. The CDR3 DNA sequence: TGTGCCAGCAGCCCAGCTAGCGGCTCCTACAATGAGCAGTTCTTC. Protein sequence: CASSPASGSYNEQFF.